Below, 9 T cell receptor beta chains from the same sample are listed, as sequenced in a study of tumor-infiltrating lymphocytes in primary liver carcinoma. Joint extraction of RNA and DNA used about 17-33 mg of bulk tissue that was unsorted. cDNA specific to TCR beta was made from approximately 0.55 ug of total RNA, with a constant-region primer employed for priming. Slightly modified ARM-PCR served as the procedure for the TCR beta libraries. These libraries came from three rounds of nested multiplex PCR. Amplification in the first two PCR rounds was performed using TRBV1-TRBV30 forward primers and a C-beta reverse primer for roughly 9 cycles each. TCRdb independently ran MiXCR on the multiplex PCR reads; one entry per CDR3 protein. The table lists some 22,000 distinct CDR3 sequences, roughly three quarters of them singletons. Specimen: liver tumor tissue from sampling region 5. Subset given: tumor region T5, tumor centre. The receptors were gathered from a woman in her twenties or thirties with primary liver carcinoma and hepatitis B virus infection.

The V call is TRBV30, the J call TRBJ1-5; D perhaps matches TRBD1 (6 bases). V lost 2 bases to trimming and J lost 12 bases, with 17 bases between them. This CDR3 contains 13 residues. Germline V lookup: CDR1 GTSNPN, CDR2 SVGIG (reference sequence). CDR3 bases: TGTGCCTGGAGTCCAGGGGCGGGTGGACTCCAGCATTTT. As protein: CAWSPGAGGLQHF.

This clonotype showed up just once. The CDR3 end shows no conserved phenylalanine or tryptophan, and so a read error is likely. The DNA is left out, because the CDR3 cannot be placed on it with certainty; the CDR3 is given as TCRdb lists it. The chain couples TRBV5-6 to TRBJ2-2. Germline V gives CDR1 SGHDT, CDR2 YYEEEE. 15 amino acids form the CDR3, both terminal residues included. The CDR3 protein is CASSLAPRVTGEPFL.

A remark on this clonotype: Germline is not matched at one junction end, which may reflect a read error. The chain employs TRBV29-1 and TRBJ2-1; D may correspond to TRBD1 or TRBD2 (5 bases each). CDR1 and CDR2 from the germline V gene are SQVTM and ANQGSEA. The CDR3 loop spans 13 amino acids. The CDR3 loop is CRDRGVGESERSF. The CDR3 DNA is TGCCGCGACCGTGGGGTGGGGGAGAGTGAGCGGTCCTTC.

The table lists this clonotype with a few counts. One end of the junction varies from germline; a read error may be responsible. The rearrangement uses TRBV5-6 and TRBJ2-2, with D tentatively TRBD2 (7 bases). The CDR3 is 15 amino acids. Per germline, CDR1 SGHDT and CDR2 YYEEEE. The CDR3 sequence is CASSLAPRVTGGLVF. CDR3 DNA sequence: TGTGCCAGCAGCTTGGCTCCCAGAGTCACCGGGGGGCTGGTTTTT.

On this clonotype: A read error may produce the germline difference seen at one junction end. The chain uses TRBV11-1 and TRBJ2-2; the D gene is possibly TRBD2 (6 bases). This CDR3 has 16 residues. Germline V CDR1 and CDR2: SGHAT, FQDESV (reference sequence). Here the CDR3 reads CASSEVMGGVSGGLFF. CDR3 bases: TGTGCCAGCAGCGAGGTTATGGGGGGAGTGTCCGGGGGGCTGTTTTTT.

Of note for this clonotype: Sequence at one end of the junction differs from germline and may be a read error. J is TRBJ2-7 and V is TRBV10-2, with TRBD2 matching over 10 bases. CDR3 length: 18 residues. Germline CDR1 reads WSHSY; CDR2 reads SAAADI. The CDR3 bases are TGCTCCAGTAGTGACCGCAACCCACTAGCGGGGAAACGTACGGAGCAGTACTTC. Protein: CSSSDRNPLAGKRTEQYF.

The chain uses TRBV4-3 and TRBJ2-2, with TRBD2 identical over 8 bases. CDR1 and CDR2 from the germline V gene are LGHNA and YSLEER. CDR3 length: 19 amino acids. The CDR3 DNA sequence: TGCGATAGCAACGTACTATCGGGAGGGTCCCGTTCGAACACCGGGGAGCTGTTTTTT. Protein sequence: CDSNVLSGGSRSNTGELFF.

Regarding this clonotype: As the CDR3 is not closed by the conserved phenylalanine or tryptophan, this likely results from a read error. The DNA is left out, because the CDR3 cannot be placed on it with certainty; the CDR3 is given as TCRdb lists it. The chain employs TRBV11-2 and TRBJ2-3. Inclusive of both ends, the CDR3 amounts to 13 amino acids. Germline V lookup: CDR1 SGHAT, CDR2 FQNNGV. CDR3 in amino acids: CASSLALRDTQYY.

This clonotype came up many times. This CDR3 reads CASSSPRETQYF. DNA for the CDR3: TGTGCCAGCAGTTCCCCTCGGGAGACCCAGTACTTC. The J gene is TRBJ2-5, the V gene TRBV28; the D is unclear. This CDR3 region has 12 residues. Trimming took off 4 bases at V and 5 bases at J, with 8 bases between the two ends. The germline gives CDR1 MDHEN, CDR2 SYDVKM.